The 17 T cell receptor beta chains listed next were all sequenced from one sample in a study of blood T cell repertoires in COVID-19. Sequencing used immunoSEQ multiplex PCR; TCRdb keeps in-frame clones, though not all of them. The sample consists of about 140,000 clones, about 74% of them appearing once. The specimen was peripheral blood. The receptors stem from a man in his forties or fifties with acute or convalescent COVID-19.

CDR3 DNA sequence: TGTGCCAGCATGAGTAGCGGCTCCTACGAGCAGTACGTC. It codes for CASMSSGSYEQYV. The V and J genes are TRBV6-5 and TRBJ2-7, with a weak D call TRBD2 (6 bases). The CDR3 is 13 residues long. V was trimmed by 7 bases and J by 0 bases, leaving 10 bases between them. CDR1 MNHEY and CDR2 SVGAGI come from the germline V gene.

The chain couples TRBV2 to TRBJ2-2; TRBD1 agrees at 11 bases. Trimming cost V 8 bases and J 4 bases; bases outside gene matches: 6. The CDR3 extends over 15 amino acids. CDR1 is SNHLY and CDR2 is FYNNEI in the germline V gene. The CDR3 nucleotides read TGTGCCAGCGCGGACAGGGGGCTTGGCACCGGGGAGCTGTTTTTT. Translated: CASADRGLGTGELFF.

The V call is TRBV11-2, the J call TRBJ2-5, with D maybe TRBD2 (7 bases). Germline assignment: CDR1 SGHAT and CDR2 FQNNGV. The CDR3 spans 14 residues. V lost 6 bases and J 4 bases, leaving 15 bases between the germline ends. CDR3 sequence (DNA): TGTGCCAGCAGGGGGGGGGCGGCCCGAGAGACCCAGTACTTC. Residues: CASRGGAARETQYF.

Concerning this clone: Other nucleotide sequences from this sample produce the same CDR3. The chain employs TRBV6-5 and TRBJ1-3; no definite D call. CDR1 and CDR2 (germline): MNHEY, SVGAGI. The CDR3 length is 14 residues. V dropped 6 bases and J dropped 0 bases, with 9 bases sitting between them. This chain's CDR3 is CASSPGSSGNTIYF. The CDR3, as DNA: TGTGCCAGCAGCCCGGGGAGCTCTGGAAACACCATATATTTT.

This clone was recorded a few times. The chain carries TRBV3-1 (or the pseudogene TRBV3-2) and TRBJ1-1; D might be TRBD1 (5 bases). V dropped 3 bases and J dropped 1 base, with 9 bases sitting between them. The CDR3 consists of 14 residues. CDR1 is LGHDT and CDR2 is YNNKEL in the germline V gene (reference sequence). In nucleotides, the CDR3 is TGTGCCAGCAGCCATTGGACATCGAACACTGAAGCTTTCTTT. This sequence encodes CASSHWTSNTEAFF.

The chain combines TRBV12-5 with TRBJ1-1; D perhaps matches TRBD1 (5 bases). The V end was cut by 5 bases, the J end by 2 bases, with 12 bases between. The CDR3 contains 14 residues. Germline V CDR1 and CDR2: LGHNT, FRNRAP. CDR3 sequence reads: CASGLSDRNTEAFF. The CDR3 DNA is TGTGCTAGTGGTCTTTCAGACAGAAACACTGAAGCTTTCTTT.

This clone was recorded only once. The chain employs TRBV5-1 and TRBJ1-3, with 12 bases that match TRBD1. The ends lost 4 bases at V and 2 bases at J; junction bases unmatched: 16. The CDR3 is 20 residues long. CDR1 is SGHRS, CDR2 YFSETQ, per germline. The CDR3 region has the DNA TGCGCCAGCAGCGACCAACCACCACGGGACAGGGGGCTAACTGGAAACACCATATATTTT. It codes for CASSDQPPRDRGLTGNTIYF.

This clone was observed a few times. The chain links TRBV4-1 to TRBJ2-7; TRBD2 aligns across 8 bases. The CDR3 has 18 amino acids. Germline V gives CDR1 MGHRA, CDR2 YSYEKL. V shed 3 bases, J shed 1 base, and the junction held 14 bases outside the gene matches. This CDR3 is CASSQLPLLRGDSYEQYF. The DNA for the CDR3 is TGCGCCAGCAGCCAGCTCCCCTTATTGCGGGGGGATTCCTACGAGCAGTACTTC.

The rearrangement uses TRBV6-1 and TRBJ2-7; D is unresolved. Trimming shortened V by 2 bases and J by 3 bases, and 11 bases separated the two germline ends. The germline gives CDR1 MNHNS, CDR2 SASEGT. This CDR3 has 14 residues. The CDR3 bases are TGTGCCAGCAGTGAAAATGGGCAATACTACGAGCAGTACGTC. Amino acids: CASSENGQYYEQYV.

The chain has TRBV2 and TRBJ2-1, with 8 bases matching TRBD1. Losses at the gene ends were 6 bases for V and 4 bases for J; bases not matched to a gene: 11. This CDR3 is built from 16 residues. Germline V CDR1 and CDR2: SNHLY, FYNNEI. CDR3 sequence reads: CASSDFGQGGYNEQFF. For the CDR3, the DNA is TGTGCCAGCAGCGATTTCGGACAGGGCGGATACAATGAGCAGTTCTTC.

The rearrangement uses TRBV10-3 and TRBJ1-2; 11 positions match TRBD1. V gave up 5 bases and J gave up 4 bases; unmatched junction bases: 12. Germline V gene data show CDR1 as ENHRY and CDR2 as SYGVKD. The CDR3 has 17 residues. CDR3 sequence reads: CAISRTGGEGLFYGYTF. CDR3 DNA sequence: TGTGCCATCAGTCGGACAGGGGGCGAAGGATTATTCTATGGCTACACCTTC.

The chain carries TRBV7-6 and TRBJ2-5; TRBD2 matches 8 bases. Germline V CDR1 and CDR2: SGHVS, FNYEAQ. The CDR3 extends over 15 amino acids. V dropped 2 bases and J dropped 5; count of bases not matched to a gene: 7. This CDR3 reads CASSLIGGAEETQYF. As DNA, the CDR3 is TGTGCCAGCAGCTTAATCGGGGGGGCCGAGGAGACCCAGTACTTC.

The CDR3 bases are TGTGCCTGGAGTGTACTAACAGGGTTGGACACTGAAGCTTTCTTT. Amino acid sequence: CAWSVLTGLDTEAFF. This rearrangement joins TRBV30 to TRBJ1-1, with D possibly being TRBD1 (6 bases). Trimming removed 0 bases from V and 3 bases from J, with 14 bases in between. CDR3 length: 15 residues. Germline V gives CDR1 GTSNPN, CDR2 SVGIG (reference sequence). Drawing the rest from reference TRBV30 and TRBJ1-1, the complete variable domain is SQTIHQWPATLVQPVGSPLSLECTVEGTSNPNLYWYRQAAGRGLQLLFYSVGIGQISSEVPQNLSASRPQDRQFILSSKKLLLSDSGFYLCAWSVLTGLDTEAFFGQGTRLTVV.

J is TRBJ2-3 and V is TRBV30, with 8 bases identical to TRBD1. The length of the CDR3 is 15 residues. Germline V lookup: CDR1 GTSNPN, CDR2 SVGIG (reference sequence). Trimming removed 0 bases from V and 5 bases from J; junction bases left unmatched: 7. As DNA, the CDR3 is TGTGCCTGGAGTGTAATCCAGGGGGCGCGAGATACGCAGTATTTT. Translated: CAWSVIQGARDTQYF.

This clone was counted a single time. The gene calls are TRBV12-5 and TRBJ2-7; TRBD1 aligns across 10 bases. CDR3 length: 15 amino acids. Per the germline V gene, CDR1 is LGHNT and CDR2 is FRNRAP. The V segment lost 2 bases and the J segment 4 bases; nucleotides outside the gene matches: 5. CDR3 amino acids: CASGLPDRGLYEQYV. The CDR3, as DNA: TGTGCTAGTGGTTTGCCTGACAGGGGGCTTTACGAGCAGTACGTC.

CDR3 nucleotides: TGTGCCAGCAGCCAAGATCGGAATTCACCCCTCCACTTT. It encodes CASSQDRNSPLHF. The chain employs TRBV3-1 (or the pseudogene TRBV3-2) and TRBJ1-6; D not resolved. V was cut by 0 bases and J by 7 bases, with 4 bases left in between. Germline V gene lookup returns CDR1 LGHDT and CDR2 YNNKEL (reference sequence). The CDR3 has 13 amino acids.

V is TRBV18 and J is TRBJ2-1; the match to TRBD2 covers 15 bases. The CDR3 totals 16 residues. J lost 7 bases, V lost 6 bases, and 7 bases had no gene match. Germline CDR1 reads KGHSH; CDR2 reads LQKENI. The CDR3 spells CASSRTSGGAINEQFF. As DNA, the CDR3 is TGTGCCAGCTCCAGGACTAGCGGGGGGGCAATTAATGAGCAGTTCTTC.